Below are 17 T cell receptor beta chains sequenced from a single sample in a study of cytomegalovirus exposure and HLA in healthy donors. The PCR contained 60 Vbeta and 13 Jbeta primers. Assay: immunoSEQ multiplex PCR; the TCRdb copy retains only in-frame clones and omits some. The sample yields 190,000 or so clones, 75% to 85% seen once. Sequenced: PBMCs. The receptors stem from a boy younger than 18 in good health and CMV-seronegative.

This rearrangement joins TRBV11-3 to TRBJ2-1; no clear D. CDR3 length: 16 residues. Germline V CDR1 and CDR2: SGHNT, YENEEA. Between the trimmed V and J ends, which lost 5 bases and 5 bases, there was a span of 19 bases. The CDR3, as DNA: TGTGCCAGCAGCGTCATGCTGTGGCTGCCGAACAATGAGCAGTTCTTC. Translation gives CASSVMLWLPNNEQFF.

This chain uses TRBV6-5 with TRBJ1-1, with D unclear. CDR1 is MNHEY, CDR2 SVGAGI, per germline. Trimming took 2 bases from V and 2 from J, leaving 9 bases between them. There are 14 residues in the CDR3. The CDR3, as DNA: TGTGCCAGCAGTTACACAGCATTCAACACTGAAGCTTTCTTT. Its protein product is CASSYTAFNTEAFF.

The chain carries TRBV18 and TRBJ1-5, with D possibly being TRBD1 (6 bases). Trimming took off 2 bases at V and 2 bases at J, with 13 bases between the two ends. Germline CDR1 reads KGHSH; CDR2 reads LQKENI. The CDR3 consists of 16 residues. CDR3 DNA sequence: TGTGCCAGCTCACCATCGGGGGGCGAAGGCAATCAGCCCCAGCATTTT. Its translation is CASSPSGGEGNQPQHF.

This clone was detected once. The rearrangement links TRBV21-1 to TRBJ1-1; the table assigns TRBD1, which was not confirmed against the DNA. TRBV21-1 is reported as a pseudogene. The length of the CDR3 is 16 residues. Here the CDR3 DNA reads TGTGCCAGCAGCAAAGTCTCGGCAGGGGCTGCAACTGAAGCTTTCTTT. Amino acid sequence: CASSKVSAGAATEAFF.

The chain joins TRBV6-6 to TRBJ2-3; no reliable D call. The CDR3 is 13 amino acids. Per the germline V gene, CDR1 is MNHNY and CDR2 is SVGAGI (reference sequence). Trimming pared 2 bases from V and 4 bases from J, leaving 7 bases between. The CDR3 loop is CASSYQEPDTQYF. CDR3 in DNA: TGTGCCAGCAGTTACCAGGAACCAGATACGCAGTATTTT.

The DNA for the CDR3 is TGTGCCTGGAGGACAGGGGGCAATCAGCCCCAGCATTTT. Amino acids: CAWRTGGNQPQHF. The chain is built from TRBV30 and TRBJ1-5, with 8 positions matching TRBD1. Germline V gene sequence: CDR1 GTSNPN, CDR2 SVGIG (reference sequence). V lost 3 bases and J lost 2; bases outside the gene matches: 0. This CDR3 has 13 amino acids.

This rearrangement joins TRBV4-3 to TRBJ2-1; 12 bases match TRBD2. Germline V lookup: CDR1 LGHNA, CDR2 YSLEER. The V segment lost 3 bases and the J segment 1 base; nucleotides outside the gene matches: 4. The CDR3 totals 17 residues. The CDR3 DNA is TGCGCCAGCAGCCATCCAGGACTAGCGGGGTCCTACAATGAGCAGTTCTTC. This codes for CASSHPGLAGSYNEQFF.

The chain carries TRBV28 and TRBJ1-5, with TRBD1 matching 7 bases. V lost 6 bases, J lost 4 bases, and 21 bases stayed unmatched. This CDR3 comprises 19 residues. CDR1 and CDR2 from the germline V gene are MDHEN and SYDVKM. CDR3 protein: CASRKDRYTQNGQNQPQHF. CDR3 nucleotide sequence: TGTGCCAGCAGGAAGGACAGGTATACGCAGAATGGACAAAATCAGCCCCAGCATTTT.

This sequence joins TRBV5-8 and TRBJ2-7; maybe TRBD2 (6 bases). The V and J ends lost 4 bases and 10 bases respectively, with 18 bases between them. CDR3 length: 13 residues. The V gene's germline CDR1 is SGHTS and CDR2 YDEGEE. The CDR3 sequence: CASSPGARRVQYF. The CDR3 DNA reads as TGTGCCAGCAGCCCCGGGGCCCGGAGGGTACAGTACTTC.

CDR3 loop: CASSETRYEQYF. CDR3 bases: TGTGCCAGCAGCGAGACTCGCTACGAGCAGTACTTC. The V call is TRBV7-2, the J call TRBJ2-7; D gene uncertain. The CDR3 runs to 12 residues. Germline CDR1 reads SGHTA; CDR2 reads FQGNSA. The ends were cut back, 5 bases at V and 3 bases at J, with 8 bases in the middle. The variable domain in full, with the rest retrieved from reference TRBV7-2 and TRBJ2-7, is GAGVSQSPSNKVTEKGKDVELRCDPISGHTALYWYRQSLGQGLEFLIYFQGNSAPDKSGLPSDRFSAERTGGSVSTLTIQRTQQEDSAVYLCASSETRYEQYFGPGTRLTVT.

The rearrangement uses TRBV19 and TRBJ2-7; possibly TRBD2 for D (5 bases). The germline V and J ends were trimmed by 4 bases and 2 bases, with 15 bases remaining between them. The CDR3 totals 15 residues. Germline CDR1 and CDR2: LNHDA and SQIVND (reference sequence). The CDR3 nucleotides read TGTGCCAGTAGTAGAGACGAGGGCCGTACCTACGAGCAGTACTTC. Its translation: CASSRDEGRTYEQYF.

This chain joins TRBV19 and TRBJ1-2; TRBD1 is a possible D gene (6 bases). CDR3 length: 13 amino acids. The germline gives CDR1 LNHDA, CDR2 SQIVND (reference sequence). Trimming cost V 3 bases and J 6 bases, with 11 bases left between them. The DNA for the CDR3 is TGTGCCAGTAGTATGAACAGGGTGGATGGCTACACCTTC. Amino acids: CASSMNRVDGYTF.

The gene calls are TRBV6-5 and TRBJ2-7, with a tentative D call TRBD1 (6 bases). V was trimmed by 10 bases and J by 2 bases, leaving 15 bases between them. Germline CDR1 reads MNHEY; CDR2 reads SVGAGI. The CDR3 length is 13 residues. The CDR3 DNA reads as TGTGCCACAGGGGCGGGCGGCACCTACGAGCAGTACTTC. It codes for CATGAGGTYEQYF.

The chain uses TRBV9 and TRBJ2-1; 7 bases are a match to TRBD2. The germline V gene encodes CDR1 SGDLS and CDR2 YYNGEE. Losses at the gene ends were 2 bases for V and 5 bases for J; bases not matched to a gene: 4. The CDR3 length is 14 residues. The DNA of the CDR3 is TGTGCCAGCAGCGTCAGGACTAGGAACAATGAGCAGTTCTTC. This encodes CASSVRTRNNEQFF. The whole variable domain, filled in from reference TRBV9 and TRBJ2-1, reads DSGVTQTPKHLITATGQRVTLRCSPRSGDLSVYWYQQSLDQGLQFLIQYYNGEERAKGNILERFSAQQFPDLHSELNLSSLELGDSALYFCASSVRTRNNEQFFGPGTRLTVL.

CDR3 region: CASSIQGNTGELFF. The CDR3 bases are TGTGCCAGTAGTATACAGGGGAACACCGGGGAGCTGTTTTTT. J is TRBJ2-2 and V is TRBV19; perhaps TRBD1 as D (5 bases). CDR1 is LNHDA and CDR2 is SQIVND in the germline V gene (reference sequence). Trimming stripped 2 bases from V and 1 base from J, with 5 bases between. The CDR3 extends over 14 amino acids.

This rearrangement joins TRBV27 to TRBJ2-5; tentative D call: TRBD1 (5 bases). The J call is doubtful: the DNA matches TRBJ2-7 better. CDR1 and CDR2 (germline): MNHEY, SMNVEV (reference sequence). The CDR3 runs to 14 residues. The CDR3 nucleotides read TGTGCCAGCAGTTTTTCTGGGGCGCCCGGCGAGCAGTACTTC. It codes for CASSFSGAPGEQYF.

In DNA, the CDR3 is TGTGCCATCACCCCGGGACTAGCGGGGCGACCGTCGTACAATGAGCAGTTCTTC. This codes for CAITPGLAGRPSYNEQFF. The chain joins TRBV10-3 to TRBJ2-1; 13 nucleotides align to TRBD2. V shed 7 bases, J shed 4 bases, and the junction held 13 bases outside the gene matches. Per the germline V gene, CDR1 is ENHRY and CDR2 is SYGVKD. The CDR3 sequence is 18 residues long.